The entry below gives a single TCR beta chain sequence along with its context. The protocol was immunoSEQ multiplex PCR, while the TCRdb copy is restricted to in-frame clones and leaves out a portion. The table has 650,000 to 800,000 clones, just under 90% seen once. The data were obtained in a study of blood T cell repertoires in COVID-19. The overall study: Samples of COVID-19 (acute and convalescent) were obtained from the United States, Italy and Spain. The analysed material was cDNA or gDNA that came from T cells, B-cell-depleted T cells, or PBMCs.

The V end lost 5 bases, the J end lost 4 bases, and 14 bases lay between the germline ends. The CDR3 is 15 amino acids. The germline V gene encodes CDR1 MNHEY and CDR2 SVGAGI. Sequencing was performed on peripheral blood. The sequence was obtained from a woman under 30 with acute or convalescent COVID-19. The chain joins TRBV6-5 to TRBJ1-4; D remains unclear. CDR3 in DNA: TGTGCCAGCAGTCCCGCGAAAAGCTTTAATGAAAAACTGTTTTTT. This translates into CASSPAKSFNEKLFF.